A single sample is the source of the 26 T cell receptor beta chains below, sequenced in a study of human T cells and chemical hapten exposure. The time point: pre-sensitization, week 0. Treatment in this sample: therapeutic diphenylcyclopropenone sensitization with weekly scalp DPC. TCRdb reprocessed the RACE reads via MiXCR and lists one record per CDR3 protein. The sample yields about 180,000 distinct CDR3 sequences, just under 30% seen once. The specimen comprised whole blood, sampled in connection with sensitization to the hapten diphenylcyclopropenone (DPC). Every receptor here comes from a young woman with alopecia areata. Some clones in this sample may be carry-over from other donors' samples.

CDR3 region: CASSLASGVWDTQYF. CDR3 DNA: TGTGCCAGCAGCTTAGCGTCGGGGGTTTGGGATACGCAGTATTTT. The J gene is TRBJ2-3, the V gene TRBV7-2, with TRBD2 as a possible D gene (6 bases). The CDR3 contains 15 residues. The germline gives CDR1 SGHTA, CDR2 FQGNSA. Trimming took off 0 bases at V and 6 bases at J, with 13 bases between the two ends.

The J gene is TRBJ2-3, the V gene TRBV25-1; no reliable D call. The CDR3 runs to 10 residues. V dropped 2 bases and J dropped 9 bases, with 3 bases sitting between them. Germline-derived CDR1 and CDR2 are MGHDK and SYGVNS. The CDR3 sequence is CASSELTQYF. In nucleotides, the CDR3 is TGTGCCAGCAGTGAACTGACGCAGTATTTT.

There are a few counts of this clonotype. This chain connects TRBV2 to TRBJ2-3; D gene unclear. The CDR3 is made up of 16 amino acids. CDR1 is SNHLY, CDR2 FYNNEI, per germline. Trimming stripped 3 bases from V and 2 bases from J, with 15 bases between. Here the CDR3 DNA reads TGTGCCAGCAGTGAGGAAATTGACAAGCTCACAGATACGCAGTATTTT. It is translated as CASSEEIDKLTDTQYF.

This chain uses TRBV6-6 with TRBJ2-7; D is undetermined. This CDR3 is built from 11 residues. V was pared by 6 bases and J by 7 bases, with 10 bases between. Germline loops: CDR1 MNHNY, CDR2 SVGAGI (reference sequence). In DNA, the CDR3 is TGTGCCAGCAGCCACATGGGGGAGCAGTACTTC. Protein sequence: CASSHMGEQYF.

In this sample, this clonotype turned up many times. The chain carries TRBV5-4 and TRBJ2-2; TRBD1 matches at 8 bases. Germline CDR1 and CDR2: SGHNT and YYREEE (reference sequence). V lost 4 bases and J lost 4; bases outside the gene matches: 9. CDR3 length: 16 amino acids. The CDR3 reads CASSAPGQGITGELFF. CDR3 in DNA: TGTGCCAGCAGCGCCCCAGGACAGGGCATCACCGGGGAGCTGTTTTTT.

This chain links TRBV2 with TRBJ1-5, with unresolved D. Germline V lookup: CDR1 SNHLY, CDR2 FYNNEI. The CDR3 is 14 amino acids. Trimming stripped 4 bases from V and 2 bases from J, with 9 bases between. CDR3 loop: CASSVLGGNQPQHF. The CDR3 DNA sequence: TGTGCCAGCAGTGTGTTAGGCGGCAATCAGCCCCAGCATTTT.

The chain links TRBV12-3 or TRBV12-4 to TRBJ2-3; 10 nucleotides match TRBD2. The CDR3 consists of 17 residues. The J segment lost 4 bases and the V segment lost 5 bases, leaving 12 bases of the junction unmatched. In nucleotides, the CDR3 is TGTGCCAGCAGTCCGCAACTAGCGGGGACTGCGTCAGATACGCAGTATTTT. This gives the protein CASSPQLAGTASDTQYF.

The chain joins TRBV28 to TRBJ2-1; 13 positions agree with TRBD2. J lost 7 bases, V lost 10 bases, and 10 bases had no gene match. Germline loops: CDR1 MDHEN, CDR2 SYDVKM. The CDR3 covers 15 residues. CDR3 loop: CATLRGTSGVNEQFF. In nucleotides, the CDR3 is TGTGCCACCCTCCGGGGGACTAGCGGGGTAAATGAGCAGTTCTTC. The whole variable domain, remainder taken from reference TRBV28 and TRBJ2-1, is DVKVTQSSRYLVKRTGEKVFLECVQDMDHENMFWYRQDPGLGLRLIYFSYDVKMKEKGDIPEGYSVSREKKERFSLILESASTNQTSMYLCATLRGTSGVNEQFFGPGTRLTVL.

This clonotype has just a few counts. The rearrangement uses TRBV28 and TRBJ1-5; D might be TRBD1 (6 bases). Trimming removed 2 bases from V and 2 bases from J, with 16 bases in between. CDR1 and CDR2 (germline): MDHEN, SYDVKM. There are 17 residues in the CDR3. CDR3 protein: CASSLRWGQGGNQPQHF. CDR3 DNA sequence: TGTGCCAGCAGTTTAAGGTGGGGGCAGGGCGGCAATCAGCCCCAGCATTTT.

This rearrangement joins TRBV5-6 to TRBJ2-1; maybe TRBD2 (6 bases). This CDR3 region has 13 residues. The V end lost 3 bases, the J end lost 8 bases, and 12 bases lay between the germline ends. Germline V gene sequence: CDR1 SGHDT, CDR2 YYEEEE. Here the CDR3 reads CASSSTSTDEQFF. In DNA, the CDR3 is TGTGCCAGCAGCTCTACTAGCACGGATGAGCAGTTCTTC.

This clonotype has ten or more counts. The rearrangement links TRBV28 to TRBJ1-2, with D tentatively TRBD1 (5 bases). The germline gives CDR1 MDHEN, CDR2 SYDVKM. The V end lost 6 bases, the J end lost 6 bases, and 11 bases lay between the germline ends. This CDR3 is 12 amino acids long. Here the CDR3 DNA reads TGTGCCAGCAGCCTGGTCAGGGATGGCTACACCTTC. As protein: CASSLVRDGYTF.

This clonotype was counted only a few times. CDR3 nucleotide sequence: TGCGCCAGCAGCCAAGACAGGGCCTCCTACGAGCAGTACTTC. Translation: CASSQDRASYEQYF. The chain joins TRBV4-1 to TRBJ2-7; TRBD1 is a possible D gene (5 bases). CDR1 and CDR2 from the germline V gene are MGHRA and YSYEKL. Trimming took 0 bases from V and 0 from J, leaving 6 bases between them. CDR3 length: 14 amino acids.

This clonotype is a singleton in its sample. V usage is TRBV20-1 and J usage is TRBJ1-5, with D hard to call. Germline values: CDR1 DFQATT, CDR2 SNEGSKA (reference sequence). V was trimmed by 1 base and J by 3 bases, leaving 10 bases between them. CDR3 length: 14 amino acids. The CDR3: CSARAGSPNQPQHF. The CDR3 DNA is TGCAGTGCTAGAGCAGGCAGTCCCAATCAGCCCCAGCATTTT.

The chain is built from TRBV2 and TRBJ1-5; D perhaps matches TRBD1 (6 bases). This CDR3 spans 14 amino acids. V lost 7 bases and J 6 bases, leaving 16 bases between the germline ends. CDR1 and CDR2 (germline): SNHLY, FYNNEI. This CDR3 is CASTDTGNPQPQHF. CDR3 bases: TGTGCCAGCACCGACACAGGGAACCCTCAGCCCCAGCATTTT.

J is TRBJ2-5 and V is TRBV28; 11 bases are a match to TRBD2. V lost 4 bases, J lost 9 bases, and 13 bases stayed unmatched. The V gene's germline CDR1 is MDHEN and CDR2 SYDVKM. There are 16 residues in the CDR3. The CDR3 is CASSSIAGGPGYAQYF. CDR3 nucleotide sequence: TGTGCCAGCAGTTCAATAGCGGGAGGGCCAGGTTATGCCCAGTACTTC.

This clonotype was observed a few times. This rearrangement joins TRBV6-2 or TRBV6-3 to TRBJ1-1; no clear D. The germline V gene has CDR1 MNHEY and CDR2 SVGEGT. The CDR3 length is 15 residues. Trimming took 4 bases from V and 1 from J, leaving 13 bases between them. The CDR3 spells CASSSYSTGNTEAFF. The DNA for the CDR3 is TGTGCCAGCAGTTCGTACTCTACGGGGAACACTGAAGCTTTCTTT.

This clonotype was seen a handful of times. The chain uses TRBV20-1 and TRBJ1-2; D remains ambiguous. The ends were cut back, 3 bases at V and 5 bases at J, with 10 bases in the middle. The CDR3 has 12 residues. Germline lookup yields CDR1 DFQATT and CDR2 SNEGSKA (reference sequence). CDR3 region: CSASNGVYGYTF. The CDR3 DNA reads TGCAGTGCTAGCAATGGGGTGTATGGCTACACCTTC.

The DNA of the CDR3 is TGTGCCAGCAGTTGGGACAGGGGTAGCGGCTCCTACGAGCAGTACTTC. Residues: CASSWDRGSGSYEQYF. The chain combines TRBV12-3 or TRBV12-4 with TRBJ2-7; 10 bases match TRBD1. This CDR3 is 16 amino acids long. J gave up 0 bases and V 4 bases, and 6 bases lay outside the gene matches.

The V and J genes are TRBV28 and TRBJ2-2; D is undetermined. CDR3 length: 16 residues. Germline-derived CDR1 and CDR2 are MDHEN and SYDVKM. V gave up 5 bases and J gave up 4 bases, with 17 bases separating them. The CDR3 protein is CASSPPRTYLTGELFF. The CDR3 bases are TGTGCCAGCAGTCCGCCCCGGACGTACCTCACCGGGGAGCTGTTTTTT.

DNA for the CDR3: TGCGCCAGCACCTCCACATCCGGGAATGAGCAGTACTTC. Translation gives CASTSTSGNEQYF. This chain links TRBV5-1 with TRBJ2-7; perhaps TRBD2 as D (5 bases). Per germline, CDR1 SGHRS and CDR2 YFSETQ. The CDR3 is 13 residues long. The V gene lost 6 bases and the J gene lost 7 bases, with 17 bases spanning the gap.

This clonotype has only a few counts. The V and J genes are TRBV30 and TRBJ1-5; D ambiguous. The CDR3 has 14 residues. Germline lookup yields CDR1 GTSNPN and CDR2 SVGIG (reference sequence). Trimming shortened V by 3 bases and J by 2 bases, and 11 bases separated the two germline ends. CDR3 nucleotide sequence: TGTGCCTGGAGCATTGGTAACGGCAATCAGCCCCAGCATTTT. This gives the protein CAWSIGNGNQPQHF.

A note on this clonotype: The junction differs from germline at one of its ends, possibly a read error. The chain joins TRBV10-3 to TRBJ2-3, with 12 bases fitting TRBD2. Per germline, CDR1 ENHRY and CDR2 SYGVKD. This CDR3 comprises 14 residues. The DNA of the CDR3 is TGTGCCGTGACTAGCGGGAGATTGGGAGATATGCAGTATTTT. Translated: CAVTSGRLGDMQYF.

This clonotype was seen a handful of times. The chain has TRBV6-5 and TRBJ2-1; no clear D. The CDR3 covers 16 residues. The V gene lost 0 bases and the J gene lost 2 bases, with 11 bases spanning the gap. Germline V gene data show CDR1 as MNHEY and CDR2 as SVGAGI. The CDR3 region has the DNA TGTGCCAGCAGTTACTCTGGAAGTAATCCCTACAATGAGCAGTTCTTC. It specifies CASSYSGSNPYNEQFF.

This clonotype was picked up a small number of times. This chain uses TRBV28 with TRBJ2-7, with 9 bases identical to TRBD1. The length of the CDR3 is 15 residues. Germline-derived CDR1 and CDR2 are MDHEN and SYDVKM. With 5 bases clipped from V and 0 bases from J, the junction kept 5 bases outside the gene matches. In DNA form, the CDR3 reads TGTGCCAGCAGTGAGGGACAGGGCCTCTCCTACGAGCAGTACTTC. It yields the protein CASSEGQGLSYEQYF.

V and J are TRBV7-6 and TRBJ1-1; TRBD1 aligns across 9 bases. Germline values: CDR1 SGHVS, CDR2 FNYEAQ. This CDR3 contains 12 residues. V lost 5 bases to trimming and J lost 11 bases; unmatched junction nucleotides: 6. CDR3 sequence: CASSPPGTGAFF. CDR3 nucleotide sequence: TGTGCCAGCAGCCCCCCCGGGACAGGGGCTTTCTTT.

This clonotype was detected a few times. This chain connects TRBV6-5 to TRBJ2-5; TRBD2 matches at 8 bases. The germline V gene encodes CDR1 MNHEY and CDR2 SVGAGI. CDR3 length: 16 residues. V shed 5 bases, J shed 5 bases, and the junction held 13 bases outside the gene matches. CDR3 sequence (DNA): TGTGCCAGCAGTCCCGACGCGGGACTAGGTCACGAGACCCAGTACTTC. Protein sequence: CASSPDAGLGHETQYF.